This T cell receptor beta chain is from a study of immune evolution from preneoplasia to lung adenocarcinoma. Here immunoSEQ multiplex PCR was the method, and the copy in TCRdb shows in-frame clones only, minus some. The data contain around 6,100 clones, roughly 74% of them seen just once; the ten biggest clones take up over 7.5%. Findings and caveats of the study: Top clone frequencies peaked in normal lung, apparently declining through invasive adenocarcinoma. Later-stage lesions seemingly showed higher T cell density and diversity than normal lung.

CDR1 and CDR2 from the germline V gene are LNHDA and SQIVND (reference sequence). V was clipped by 5 bases and J by 6 bases, with 14 bases between them. The CDR3 spans 15 residues. Resections took place in Japan or China from the mid-2010s to the late 2010s. Each case's diagnosis was confirmed by two pathologists on H&E. Note on this clone: Its antigen is not identified.

The sample taken for sequencing was FFPE adjacent normal lung tissue. The TCR was taken from a donor at least 70 years old with lung adenocarcinoma. The chain has TRBV19 and TRBJ1-6; perhaps TRBD1 as D (5 bases). Here the CDR3 reads CASSGGVPSNSPLHF. As DNA, the CDR3 is TGTGCCAGTAGTGGGGGGGTGCCTAGTAATTCACCCCTCCACTTT.